This TCR beta chain was identified in a study of cytomegalovirus exposure and HLA in healthy donors. At the level of the study: An analysis done earlier identified 117 million unique TCR beta sequences from approximately 180 million T cells. Whole-study findings and limits: Sequence variants that were highly shared formed a cluster that was likely a sequencing artifact. Roughly even sequencing depth across donors was the assumption behind the presence/absence analyses. Specificity of three CMV-associated chains for CMV antigens was verified in vitro.

A word on this clone: Antigen unknown.

Germline V gene lookup returns CDR1 SGHNT and CDR2 YYREEE (reference sequence). CDR3 length: 14 amino acids. Trimming pared 1 base from V and 2 bases from J, leaving 10 bases between. Use of 60 Vbeta and 13 Jbeta primers characterized the PCR. Profiled with immunoSEQ multiplex PCR; TCRdb holds only in-frame clones, not every one. The sample includes 150,000 or so clones, under 85% seen only once; the top ten take 1.3% to 1.5%. V usage is TRBV5-4 and J usage is TRBJ2-7; D is possibly TRBD1 (5 bases). Source material: PBMCs. The clonotype was recovered from a woman aged 25 to 45 in good health and CMV-seronegative. The CDR3 here is CASSLTQGPYEQYF. The CDR3, as DNA: TGTGCCAGCAGCTTGACCCAGGGCCCCTACGAGCAGTACTTC.